This T cell receptor (beta chain) was retrieved from a study of beta chain features in type 1 diabetes. Per germline, CDR1 SGDLS and CDR2 YYNGEE. The V end was cut by 3 bases, the J end by 3 bases, with 9 bases between. The CDR3 runs to 13 residues. One heparinised draw, averaging roughly 110 mL, was taken per donor. Since all of the isolated RNA was reverse transcribed, expressed TCRB transcripts were what got sequenced. Each sample of naive, central memory or regulatory T cells had, on average, around 3.3 million reads. Sequencing was performed with immunoSEQ multiplex PCR; in TCRdb, only in-frame clones are kept and a portion is missing. The sample contains a few hundred thousand clones, 13% of which appear only once. Study-level points and caveats: Whatever favoring of shorter templates PCR might show would apply equally to patients and controls. Shortening that was moderate but significant affected the TCRB CDR3s of Type 1 diabetes patients in all four CD4+ subsets. Type 1 diabetes patients had fewer VDJ junction insertions and more deletions.

This clone was seen a handful of times. Antigen: not known. The TCR originated in a woman aged 18-29 years with type 1 diabetes. V and J are TRBV9 and TRBJ1-1; maybe TRBD1 (6 bases). Material for sequencing was naive CD4+ T cells from blood. CDR3 residues: CASSGNRDTEAFF. Here the CDR3 DNA reads TGTGCCAGCAGCGGAAACAGGGACACTGAAGCTTTCTTT.